Sequencing of this TCR beta chain was carried out in a study of T cell responses to AZD1222 COVID-19 vaccine. Study in general: Second-dose groups at about 4 or about 12 weeks were pooled. Overall study findings and caveats: Nearly half of unique spike-specific TCRs reportedly avoided B.1.351 and B.1.1.7 mutated regions.

Clones were read by immunoSEQ multiplex PCR, and TCRdb kept only the in-frame ones, dropping some. Of about 85,000 clones in the sample, 70% to 90% were seen once. As for this clone: Its antigen is unidentified.

The CDR3 covers 15 residues. Trimming removed 1 base from V and 1 base from J, with 11 bases in between. Germline CDR1 MNHEY, CDR2 SMNVEV (reference sequence). The clonotype comes from an adult in good health. The material sequenced was peripheral blood, taken on day 0 of AZD1222 vaccination. This chain uses TRBV27 with TRBJ2-7; D is possibly TRBD1 (6 bases). CDR3 loop: CASSLYRAGSYEQYF. Written as DNA, the CDR3 is TGTGCCAGCAGTTTATACAGGGCGGGTTCCTACGAGCAGTACTTC.